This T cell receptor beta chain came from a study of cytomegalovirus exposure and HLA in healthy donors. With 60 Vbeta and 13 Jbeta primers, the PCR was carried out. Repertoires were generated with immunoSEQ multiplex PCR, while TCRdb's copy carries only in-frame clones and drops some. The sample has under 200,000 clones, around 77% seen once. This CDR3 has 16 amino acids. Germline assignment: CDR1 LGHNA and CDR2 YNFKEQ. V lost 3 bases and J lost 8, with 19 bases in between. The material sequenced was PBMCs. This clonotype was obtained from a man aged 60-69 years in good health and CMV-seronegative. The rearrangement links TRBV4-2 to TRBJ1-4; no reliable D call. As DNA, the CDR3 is TGTGCCAGCAGCCAGGGAGGTGCTTGGGAGGGCGAAAAACTGTTTTTT. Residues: CASSQGGAWEGEKLFF.